Listed below are T cell receptor beta chains from one sample, sequenced in a study of blood T cell repertoires in COVID-19. Data came from immunoSEQ multiplex PCR; TCRdb stores just in-frame clones and leaves some out. The data show about 160,000 clones, 82% seen once. Sequencing was done on a sample of peripheral blood. The receptors originated from a woman in her thirties or forties with COVID-19, enrolled during active disease. Both conserved end residues are part of each CDR3. D genes are given only for firm matches. Rows may omit the clone size; those that give it use once, few, many or a size class.

j_call v_call clone_size d_call cdr3_nt cdr3_aa
TRBJ1-1 TRBV3-1/TRBV3-2 few . TGTGCCAGCAGAGGCGGGGCTGAAGCTTTCTTT CASRGGAEAFF
TRBJ1-4 TRBV7-9 . TRBD1 TGTGCCAGCAGAACCGGGACAGGGCAGATGGGTGAAAAACTGTTTTTT CASRTGTGQMGEKLFF
TRBJ2-1 TRBV11-1 . TRBD1 TGTGCCAGCAGCCGAACCGGGACAGGTATTTCCAATGAGCAGTTCTTC CASSRTGTGISNEQFF
TRBJ2-2 TRBV9 . TRBD1 TGTGCCAGCAGCACACAGGGGGCGAACACCGGGGAGCTGTTTTTT CASSTQGANTGELFF
TRBJ2-7 TRBV5-1 . TRBD1 TGCGCCAGCAGCTTAGGACAGGGCTCCTACGAGCAGTACTTC CASSLGQGSYEQYF
TRBJ1-2 TRBV3-1/TRBV3-2 . TRBD1 TGTGCCAGCAGGGGGACAGGGGAAGGCTACACCTTC CASRGTGEGYTF
TRBJ1-2 TRBV6-5 . TRBD1 TGTGCCAGCAAGACGACAGGGGGTAACTATGGCTACACCTTC CASKTTGGNYGYTF
TRBJ2-2 TRBV28 . . TGTGCCAGCAAACCCCCCGGACAGTTCGGGGAGCTGTTTTTT CASKPPGQFGELFF
TRBJ1-5 TRBV28 few . TGTGCCAGCACCATGGGGGGATGGTACGGCAATCAGCCCCAGCATTTT CASTMGGWYGNQPQHF
TRBJ2-2 TRBV4-1 . . TGCGCCAGCAGCCTATCCTCCAGCAAGGGACTTGACACCGGGGAGCTGTTTTTT CASSLSSSKGLDTGELFF
TRBJ1-1 TRBV6-1 few . TGTGCCAGCAGTGAAACGAAAGTGGGGGGGCTGAACACTGAAGCTTTCTTT CASSETKVGGLNTEAFF
TRBJ2-3 TRBV2 . TRBD2 TGTGCCAGCAGTGGTATGCGGGGGTGGGATACGCAGTATTTT CASSGMRGWDTQYF
TRBJ1-5 TRBV12-3/TRBV12-4 . . TGTGCCAGCAGTTTTGTATTTCAGCCCCAGCATTTT CASSFVFQPQHF
TRBJ1-4 TRBV28 once . TGTGCCAGCAGTCTAGCCTCTTTAATTAATGAAAAACTGTTTTTT CASSLASLINEKLFF
TRBJ2-3 TRBV5-4 . . TGTGCCACCCAGGGACAATTCACAGATACGCAGTATTTT CATQGQFTDTQYF